The 11 T cell receptor beta chains presented below share a single source sample, sequenced in a study of T cells after yellow fever vaccination. One entry per CDR3 protein, called by TCRdb with MiXCR from the 5' RACE reads. The table includes about 360,000 distinct CDR3 sequences, under 7.5% detected once. The input for sequencing was PBMCs, taken 5 days after the yellow fever booster vaccination. The receptors shown here come from a man between 25 and 39 years old who received the YFV17D yellow fever vaccine.

In this sample, this clonotype turned up many times. The chain joins TRBV7-2 to TRBJ2-7; 11 positions match TRBD2. Germline V gene sequence: CDR1 SGHTA, CDR2 FQGNSA. The CDR3 is 15 residues long. Unmatched junction bases numbered 5, after V lost 2 bases and J lost 5 bases. CDR3 sequence reads: CASSLPLAGDDEQYF. CDR3 in DNA: TGTGCCAGCAGCTTACCACTAGCGGGAGACGACGAGCAGTACTTC.

This clonotype has only a few counts. The V gene is TRBV7-6, the J gene TRBJ2-7, with TRBD1 matching 10 bases. This CDR3 has 14 amino acids. V was pared by 5 bases and J by 3 bases, with 4 bases of the junction left unmatched. Germline V gene sequence: CDR1 SGHVS, CDR2 FNYEAQ. The CDR3 sequence: CASSIGQGVYEQYF. Here the CDR3 DNA reads TGTGCCAGCAGCATTGGACAGGGGGTCTACGAGCAGTACTTC. The full variable domain, with the rest looked up from reference TRBV7-6 and TRBJ2-7, is GAGVSQSPRYKVTKRGQDVALRCDPISGHVSLYWYRQALGQGPEFLTYFNYEAQQDKSGLPNDRFSAERPEGSISTLTIQRTEQRDSAMYRCASSIGQGVYEQYFGPGTRLTVT.

The V gene is TRBV28, the J gene TRBJ2-2, with TRBD2 matching over 13 bases. The CDR3 runs to 15 residues. The V segment lost 10 bases and the J segment 5 bases; nucleotides outside the gene matches: 7. Germline V gene sequence: CDR1 MDHEN, CDR2 SYDVKM. The CDR3 reads CATKRTSGRTGELFF. CDR3 bases: TGTGCCACGAAGAGGACTAGCGGGAGAACCGGGGAGCTGTTTTTT.

This clonotype was seen a handful of times. The chain links TRBV24-1 to TRBJ2-5, with TRBD1 identical over 9 bases. Unmatched junction bases numbered 7, after V lost 0 bases and J lost 3 bases. CDR3 length equals 17 residues. Germline V gives CDR1 KGHDR, CDR2 SFDVKD. The CDR3 protein is CATSDLAGTGREETQYF. In nucleotides, the CDR3 is TGTGCCACCAGTGATTTGGCCGGGACAGGGAGGGAAGAGACCCAGTACTTC.

The V gene is TRBV20-1, the J gene TRBJ2-1; 9 nucleotides match TRBD2. The CDR3 is 18 residues long. Trimming cost V 0 bases and J 3 bases; bases outside gene matches: 12. Germline CDR1 and CDR2: DFQATT and SNEGSKA (reference sequence). This CDR3 is CSARDLRRASGIYNEQFF. The CDR3, as DNA: TGCAGTGCTAGAGATCTGCGTCGGGCTAGCGGGATCTACAATGAGCAGTTCTTC.

This clonotype has more than one count but fewer than ten. The chain combines TRBV18 with TRBJ2-2; possible D gene TRBD1, 6 bases. This CDR3 comprises 16 residues. Germline V gene lookup returns CDR1 KGHSH and CDR2 LQKENI. V shed 1 base and J shed 7 bases, with 16 bases lying between them. The CDR3 sequence is CASSPRVHRANGELFF. CDR3 in DNA: TGTGCCAGCTCACCACGGGTGCACAGGGCGAACGGGGAGCTGTTTTTT.

This clonotype was counted a few times. The V and J genes are TRBV7-9 and TRBJ2-5; D uncertain. CDR1 and CDR2 (germline): SEHNR, FQNEAQ (reference sequence). The V end was cut by 7 bases, the J end by 8 bases, with 14 bases between. This CDR3 region has 12 residues. For the CDR3, the DNA is TGTGCCAGCAATGGTGGGTTGGAAACCCAGTACTTC. Residues: CASNGGLETQYF.

This chain uses TRBV28 with TRBJ2-1; 7 bases fit TRBD2. From germline, CDR1 is MDHEN and CDR2 SYDVKM. This CDR3 spans 16 amino acids. V was pared by 7 bases and J by 5 bases, with 14 bases of the junction left unmatched. In nucleotides, the CDR3 is TGTGCCAGCAATCCCCTCGGACTAGACGGGGACAATGAGCAGTTCTTC. Translated: CASNPLGLDGDNEQFF.

A note on this clonotype: The junction shows a germline mismatch at one end, possibly a read error. V is TRBV3-1 and J is TRBJ2-3; TRBD2 aligns across 12 bases. Germline V lookup: CDR1 LGHDT, CDR2 YNNKEL (reference sequence). The CDR3 is 18 residues long. The CDR3 region has the DNA TGTACCAGCTGCAAGGCTAGCGGGAGGGCCCCGTGGACAGATACGCAGTATTTT. Its translation: CTSCKASGRAPWTDTQYF.

This clonotype has more than one count but fewer than ten. The J gene is TRBJ2-7, the V gene TRBV6-1, with no clear D. Germline CDR1 and CDR2: MNHNS and SASEGT. The V and J ends lost 10 bases and 0 bases respectively, with 16 bases between them. CDR3 length: 14 amino acids. The DNA for the CDR3 is TGTGCCACAGCAACCCAGGTTAGCTCCTACGAGCAGTACTTC. Translated: CATATQVSSYEQYF.

The V call is TRBV5-1, the J call TRBJ2-1; 11 bases match TRBD2. The CDR3 length is 16 residues. The V segment lost 0 bases and the J segment 7 bases; nucleotides outside the gene matches: 6. Germline CDR1 SGHRS, CDR2 YFSETQ. The chain's CDR3 is CASSLDPSGRSNEQFF. DNA for the CDR3: TGCGCCAGCAGCTTGGATCCTAGCGGGAGGTCTAATGAGCAGTTCTTC.